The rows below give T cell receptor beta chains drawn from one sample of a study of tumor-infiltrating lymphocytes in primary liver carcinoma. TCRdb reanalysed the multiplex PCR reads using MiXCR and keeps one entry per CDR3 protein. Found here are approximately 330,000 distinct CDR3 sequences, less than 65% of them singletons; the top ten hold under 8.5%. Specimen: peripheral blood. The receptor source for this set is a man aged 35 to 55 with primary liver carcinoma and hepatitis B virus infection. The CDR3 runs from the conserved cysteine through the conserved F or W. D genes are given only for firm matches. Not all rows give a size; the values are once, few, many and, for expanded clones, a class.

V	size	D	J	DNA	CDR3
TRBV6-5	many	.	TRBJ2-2	TGTGCCAGCGGCAATGGGGAGGGGGAGCTGTTTTTT	CASGNGEGELFF
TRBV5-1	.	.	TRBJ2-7	TGCGCCAGCAGGCACTCCACTTACGAGCAGTACTTC	CASRHSTYEQYF
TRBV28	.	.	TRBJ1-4	TGTGCCAGCAGTTTATTAGCCTGGGCAACTAATGAAAAACTGTTTTTT	CASSLLAWATNEKLFF
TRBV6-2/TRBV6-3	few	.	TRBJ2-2	TGTGCCAGCAGTTATAGAGAGTCGAACACCGGGGAGCTGTTTTTT	CASSYRESNTGELFF
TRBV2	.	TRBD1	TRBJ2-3	TGTGCCAGCAGTGCCGGGACAGGGCATAGCACAGATACGCAGTATTTT	CASSAGTGHSTDTQYF
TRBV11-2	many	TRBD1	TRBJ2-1	TGTGCCAGCAGCTCCCCGGGACAGGTCTACAATGAGCAGTTCTTC	CASSSPGQVYNEQFF
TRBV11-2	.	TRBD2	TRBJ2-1	TGTGCCAACAGCCCGAGATATGGGACTAGTGGTGAGCAGTTCTTC	CANSPRYGTSGEQFF
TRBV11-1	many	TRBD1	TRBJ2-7	TGTGCCAGCAGCGGACAGGGGGCGCAGCAGTACTTC	CASSGQGAQQYF
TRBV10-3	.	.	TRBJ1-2	.	CAISESVGTGTCGYAF
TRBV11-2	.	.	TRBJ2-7	TGTGCCAGCAGCTTAGGTCCTAAGCTAACCAAGGAGCAGTACTTC	CASSLGPKLTKEQYF
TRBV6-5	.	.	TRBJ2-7	TGTGCCAGCGGCCCTGGGGAAACCCACTACGAGCAGTACTTC	CASGPGETHYEQYF
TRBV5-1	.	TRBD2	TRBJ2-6	TGCGCCAGCAGCCCCGGGACTAGCGGGAGTCTAATCTCTGGGGCCAACGTCCTGACTTTC	CASSPGTSGSLISGANVLTF
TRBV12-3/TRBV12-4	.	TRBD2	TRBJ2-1	TGTGCCAACAAATATAGCGGGAGCTCCTACAATGAGCAGTTCTTC	CANKYSGSSYNEQFF
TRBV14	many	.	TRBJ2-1	TGTGCCAGCAGCCCCCAGGGGACGGGCTACAATGAGCAGTTCTTC	CASSPQGTGYNEQFF
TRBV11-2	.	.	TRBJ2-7	TGTGTCAGCAGTTATTTTGACGAGCAGTACTTC	CVSSYFDEQYF
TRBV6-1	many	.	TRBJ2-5	TGTGCCAGCAGGAGAGACTACCAAGAGACCCAGTACTTC	CASRRDYQETQYF
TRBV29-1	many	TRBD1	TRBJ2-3	TGCAGCGTTTTCCCGGACAGGGTAAAACAGTATTTT	CSVFPDRVKQYF
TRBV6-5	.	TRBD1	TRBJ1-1	TGTGCCAGCAGATACAGGGGGAGGGGCACTGAAGCTTTCTTT	CASRYRGRGTEAFF
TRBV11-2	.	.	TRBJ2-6	TGTGCCAGCAGCTTAATAGACCAGGGACGGGGTACTGGGGCCAACGTCCTGACTTTC	CASSLIDQGRGTGANVLTF
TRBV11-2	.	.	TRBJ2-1	TGTGCCAGCAGCTTAGCAACGGGAGTTATCTCCAATGAGCTGTTCTTC	CASSLATGVISNELFF
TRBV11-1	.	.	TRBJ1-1	TGTGCCAGCAGCCTGCTATCTGAGGCTTTCTTT	CASSLLSEAFF
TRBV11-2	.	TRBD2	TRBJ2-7	TGTGCCAACAGCTTAGAGTGGCGGGAGCGGGACGAGCAGTACTTT	CANSLEWRERDEQYF
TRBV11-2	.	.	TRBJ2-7	TGTGCCAGCAGCTTCCATTTCGGATCATACGGGCAGTACTTC	CASSFHFGSYGQYF
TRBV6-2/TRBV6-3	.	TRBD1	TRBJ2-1	TGTGCCAGCAGCCCGATCGCCAGGGGGACAGAGTCCTTCGGCAATGAGCAGTTCTTC	CASSPIARGTESFGNEQFF
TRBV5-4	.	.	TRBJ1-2	TGTGCCAGCAGCATGTTTTTCTATGGCTACACCTTC	CASSMFFYGYTF
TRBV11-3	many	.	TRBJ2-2	TGTGCCAGCAGCCTGGGCCCGGCTGGCACCGGGGAGCTGTTTTTT	CASSLGPAGTGELFF
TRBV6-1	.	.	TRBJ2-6	TGTGCCAGCAGTGGATGGAGGACAGAAACTGCTGGGGCCAACGTCCTGACTTTC	CASSGWRTETAGANVLTF
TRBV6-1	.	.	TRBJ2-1	TGTGCCAGCAGTCGTGGGAGGTATGGGACGACCTACAATAAGCAGTTCTTC	CASSRGRYGTTYNKQFF
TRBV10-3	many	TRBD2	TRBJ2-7	TGTGCCATCAGTGAGCCCAGCGGGAGGGCCTCAAACTCCTACGAGCAGTACTTC	CAISEPSGRASNSYEQYF
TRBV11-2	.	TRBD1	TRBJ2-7	TGTGTCAGCAGCCCTAGGGGGACAGGGGCCTACGATCAGTACTTC	CVSSPRGTGAYDQYF
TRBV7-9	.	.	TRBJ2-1	TGCCCCAGCAGGGGGGGGACTAGTATGAATGAGCAGTTCTTC	CPSRGGTSMNEQFF
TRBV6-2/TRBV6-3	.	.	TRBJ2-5	TGTGCCAGCAGTTTGGCCGGGGGATGGGAGACCCGGTACTTC	CASSLAGGWETRYF
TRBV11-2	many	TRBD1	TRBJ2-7	TGTGCCAGCAGTCGAGCCAGGACAGGGATGGGCGAGCAGTACTTC	CASSRARTGMGEQYF
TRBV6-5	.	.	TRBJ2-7	TGTGCCACCCATGGGACGAACTATGAGCAGTACTTC	CATHGTNYEQYF
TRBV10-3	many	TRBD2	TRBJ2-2	TGTGCCATCAGTGGACTAGCGGGACCCACCGGGGAGCTGTTTTTT	CAISGLAGPTGELFF
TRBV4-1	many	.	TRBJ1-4	TGCGCCAGCAGCCAAGAAGGTCGCCAGGATGAAAAACTGTTTTTT	CASSQEGRQDEKLFF
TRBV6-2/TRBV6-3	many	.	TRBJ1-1	TGTGCCAGCAGTTACCGGAACACTGAAGCTTTCTTT	CASSYRNTEAFF
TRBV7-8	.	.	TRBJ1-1	TGTACCAGCAGCCCCGGACCCGTTTTAAGTACTGAAGCTTTCTTT	CTSSPGPVLSTEAFF
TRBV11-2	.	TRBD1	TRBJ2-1	TGTGCCAACAATCCGGGACAGGGATACAATGAGCAGTTCTTT	CANNPGQGYNEQFF
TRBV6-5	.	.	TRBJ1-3	TGTGCCAGCAGTTACTCGAAAGGGACAAGCTCTGAAAACACCATATATTTT	CASSYSKGTSSENTIYF
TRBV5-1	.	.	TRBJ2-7	TGCGCCAGCAGCTTGGCCTGGAGAGGGGGCTACGAGCAGTACTTC	CASSLAWRGGYEQYF
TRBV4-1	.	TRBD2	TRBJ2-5	TGCGCCAGCAGCCTAGCGGGAGAGGGGACTTGGGCTCGAGAGACCCAGTACTTC	CASSLAGEGTWARETQYF
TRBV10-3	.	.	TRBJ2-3	TGTGCCATCAGTGAAGATGTAGGGCATGATACGCAGTATTTT	CAISEDVGHDTQYF
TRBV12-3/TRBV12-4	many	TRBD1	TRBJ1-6	TGTGCCAGCAGTTTTAGTACAGGGGGTTTATATTCACCCCTCCACTTT	CASSFSTGGLYSPLHF
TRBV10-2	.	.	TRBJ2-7	TGCGCCAGCCGGCCGGTACAGGGACTCTACGAGCAGTACTTC	CASRPVQGLYEQYF
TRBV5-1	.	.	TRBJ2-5	TGCGCCAGGAGCTTGCTCGAGACCCAGTACTTC	CARSLLETQYF
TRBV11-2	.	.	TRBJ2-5	TGTGCCAGCAGCGCCCAGGAGAGCCACTACTTC	CASSAQESHYF
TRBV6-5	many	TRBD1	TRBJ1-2	TGTGCCAGCAAAAGTCCGGGACAGGGGTCCTATGGCTACACCTTC	CASKSPGQGSYGYTF
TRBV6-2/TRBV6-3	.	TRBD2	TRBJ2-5	TGTGCCACCCTAGGGACTAGCGGGAGAGTTGGCAGGAGGCAAGAGACCCAGAACTTC	CATLGTSGRVGRRQETQNF
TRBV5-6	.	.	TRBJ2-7	TGTGCCAGCAGCTGGAGGACAGTGGGGTACGAGCAGTACTTC	CASSWRTVGYEQYF
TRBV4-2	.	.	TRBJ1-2	TGTGCCAGCAGCCCCTTAGAAGGGAACTATGGCTACACCTTC	CASSPLEGNYGYTF
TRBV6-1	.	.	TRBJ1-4	TGTGTCAGCATTTTACAGCGTAATGAAAAACTGTTTTTT	CVSILQRNEKLFF
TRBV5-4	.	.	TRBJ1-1	TGTGCCAGCAGTTCTGAGTGGCGGACTGAAGCTTTCTTT	CASSSEWRTEAFF
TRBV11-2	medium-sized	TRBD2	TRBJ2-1	TGTGCCAGCAGCTTAGAAGCGGGAGAGGGAAATGAGCAGTTCTTC	CASSLEAGEGNEQFF
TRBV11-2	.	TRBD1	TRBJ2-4	TGTGCCAGCAGCGATCGGACAGGCTCCCTAGCCAAAAACATTCAGTACTTT	CASSDRTGSLAKNIQYF